Shown below are 32 T cell receptor beta chains from a single sample sequenced in a study of blood T cell repertoires in COVID-19. Measured with immunoSEQ multiplex PCR; TCRdb has only the in-frame clones, and not every one. The sample carries more than 300,000 clones, approximately 87% recorded once. The sample comprised peripheral blood. The receptors stem from a woman aged 45 to 65 with COVID-19, enrolled during active disease.

The rearrangement joins TRBV5-1 to TRBJ2-5; D gene unclear. CDR1 and CDR2 (germline): SGHRS, YFSETQ. Trimming cost V 0 bases and J 2 bases, with 11 bases left between them. The CDR3 loop spans 15 amino acids. CDR3 amino acids: CASSLVPGKQETQYF. The CDR3 region has the DNA TGCGCCAGCAGCTTGGTACCAGGCAAACAAGAGACCCAGTACTTC. The full variable domain, in which reference TRBV5-1 and TRBJ2-5 provide the parts outside the CDR3, is KAGVTQTPRYLIKTRGQQVTLSCSPISGHRSVSWYQQTPGQGLQFLFEYFSETQRNKGNFPGRFSGRQFSNSRSEMNVSTLELGDSALYLCASSLVPGKQETQYFGPGTRLLVL.

The chain combines TRBV12-5 with TRBJ1-5, with 10 bases matching TRBD1. V gave up 0 bases and J gave up 1 base; unmatched junction bases: 9. Germline V gives CDR1 LGHNT, CDR2 FRNRAP. CDR3 size: 19 residues. This CDR3 reads CASGLVRGGQGMSNQPQHF. For the CDR3, the DNA is TGTGCTAGTGGTTTGGTAAGGGGGGGACAGGGGATGAGCAATCAGCCCCAGCATTTT.

This rearrangement joins TRBV11-2 to TRBJ2-1, with 7 positions matching TRBD2. This CDR3 contains 14 residues. Germline CDR1 is SGHAT and CDR2 is FQNNGV. After removal of 1 base from V and 7 bases from J, the junction contained 4 bases not matched to a gene. CDR3 in amino acids: CASSLVGGENEQFF. The CDR3 nucleotides are TGTGCCAGCAGCTTAGTGGGAGGGGAAAATGAGCAGTTCTTC.

This clone was picked up one time. This chain uses TRBV9 with TRBJ2-5; 9 bases are shared with TRBD1. Germline loops: CDR1 SGDLS, CDR2 YYNGEE. J gave up 5 bases and V 3 bases, and 11 bases lay outside the gene matches. CDR3 length: 16 amino acids. CDR3 loop: CASSANRGLVFETQYF. CDR3 DNA: TGTGCCAGCAGCGCCAACAGGGGGCTAGTCTTTGAGACCCAGTACTTC.

The J gene is TRBJ2-1, the V gene TRBV4-2; no reliable D call. The CDR3 is 15 amino acids. Trimming stripped 1 base from V and 0 bases from J, with 7 bases between. Germline assignment: CDR1 LGHNA and CDR2 YNFKEQ. Here the CDR3 DNA reads TGTGCCAGCAGCCAAGGGCAAAGCTCCTACAATGAGCAGTTCTTC. Amino acids: CASSQGQSSYNEQFF.

The chain carries TRBV20-1 and TRBJ1-3; TRBD1 aligns across 7 bases. With V trimmed by 3 bases and J by 4 bases, 3 bases remained unmatched. CDR1 DFQATT and CDR2 SNEGSKA come from the germline V gene (reference sequence). The CDR3 is made up of 13 amino acids. CDR3 protein: CSASLTGGNTIYF. The CDR3 DNA is TGCAGTGCTAGTTTGACAGGGGGAAACACCATATATTTT.

The J gene is TRBJ2-3, the V gene TRBV6-5; possible D gene TRBD1, 5 bases. CDR1 and CDR2 (germline): MNHEY, SVGAGI. The V end lost 6 bases, the J end lost 2 bases, and 15 bases lay between the germline ends. The CDR3 contains 15 residues. CDR3 bases: TGTGCCAGCAGAATCGACAGAAGAAACACAGATACGCAGTATTTT. It encodes CASRIDRRNTDTQYF.

The chain carries TRBV4-3 and TRBJ2-3; 7 nucleotides match TRBD1. Per the germline V gene, CDR1 is LGHNA and CDR2 is YSLEER. This CDR3 is built from 16 residues. V lost 2 bases, J lost 2 bases, and 7 bases stayed unmatched. CDR3 protein: CASSQLGQLTTDTQYF. Here the CDR3 DNA reads TGCGCCAGCAGCCAACTGGGACAGTTAACCACAGATACGCAGTATTTT.

The chain carries TRBV19 and TRBJ1-1; TRBD1 might be the D (6 bases). The V gene's germline CDR1 is LNHDA and CDR2 SQIVND (reference sequence). CDR3 length: 15 amino acids. Between the trimmed V and J ends, which lost 6 bases and 1 base, there was a span of 15 bases. CDR3 sequence (DNA): TGTGCCAGTAGACCGCTGGACAGACAGAACACTGAAGCTTTCTTT. Translated, it gives CASRPLDRQNTEAFF.

This clone was detected only a few times. The chain's CDR3 is CASSLVSVSEAFF. The CDR3 DNA reads as TGTGCCAGCAGCTTAGTCAGTGTCTCTGAAGCTTTCTTT. The V gene is TRBV7-9, the J gene TRBJ1-1; D remains unclear. The CDR3 is 13 amino acids. V lost 1 base and J lost 6, with 9 bases in between. CDR1 and CDR2 from the germline V gene are SEHNR and FQNEAQ (reference sequence).

V gene TRBV27 combines with J gene TRBJ2-1; D is possibly TRBD1 (6 bases). This CDR3 is built from 15 residues. CDR1 is MNHEY, CDR2 SMNVEV, per germline (reference sequence). Trimming took 7 bases from V and 1 from J, leaving 14 bases between them. The CDR3 DNA reads as TGTGCCAGCACGGAGTATGGGACATCCTACAATGAGCAGTTCTTC. Translation: CASTEYGTSYNEQFF.

V usage is TRBV11-2 and J usage is TRBJ2-7; a weak D match, TRBD2 (6 bases). Germline lookup yields CDR1 SGHAT and CDR2 FQNNGV. The CDR3 runs to 18 residues. Trimming cost V 5 bases and J 4 bases, with 27 bases left between them. The CDR3 loop is CASSPLRPRLEGRYEQYF. In DNA, the CDR3 is TGTGCCAGCAGCCCTTTGCGGCCTAGACTAGAGGGTAGATACGAGCAGTACTTC.

This clone has just one count. This chain links TRBV5-1 with TRBJ2-7; 8 bases are a match to TRBD2. This CDR3 has 13 residues. Germline CDR1 and CDR2: SGHRS and YFSETQ. J lost 6 bases, V lost 3 bases, and 5 bases had no gene match. The CDR3 nucleotides read TGCGCCAGCAGCTCAATTAGCGGGACCGAGCAGTACTTC. It specifies CASSSISGTEQYF.

The chain is built from TRBV11-2 and TRBJ2-7; D is possibly TRBD1 (5 bases). CDR3 length: 17 residues. V lost 3 bases to trimming and J lost 3 bases, with 21 bases between them. CDR1 is SGHAT, CDR2 FQNNGV, per germline. CDR3 protein: CASSFRGRESPSYEQYF. The CDR3 DNA is TGTGCCAGCAGCTTTAGGGGCAGGGAAAGCCCAAGCTACGAGCAGTACTTC.

This chain joins TRBV12-5 and TRBJ2-7; no definite D call. CDR1 is LGHNT and CDR2 is FRNRAP in the germline V gene. Trimming stripped 8 bases from V and 2 bases from J, with 7 bases between. The CDR3 loop spans 11 amino acids. The CDR3 loop reads CASQQAYEQYF. For the CDR3, the DNA is TGTGCTAGTCAGCAGGCCTACGAGCAGTACTTC.

J is TRBJ2-1 and V is TRBV12-5; D possibly corresponds to TRBD1 (6 bases). This CDR3 contains 16 residues. Germline V CDR1 and CDR2: LGHNT, FRNRAP. Trimming pared 2 bases from V and 4 bases from J, leaving 15 bases between. In DNA, the CDR3 is TGTGCTAGTGGTTTGAATACAGGGAGAGGGTACAATGAGCAGTTCTTC. It yields the protein CASGLNTGRGYNEQFF.

The CDR3 DNA is TGTGCCAGCAGCGTCGACCTGACAGGCGATGACCTTAATTCACCCCTCCACTTT. It yields the protein CASSVDLTGDDLNSPLHF. V gene TRBV9 combines with J gene TRBJ1-6; possibly TRBD1 for D (6 bases). The V end was cut by 2 bases, the J end by 6 bases, with 21 bases between. The CDR3 is made up of 18 amino acids. From germline, CDR1 is SGDLS and CDR2 YYNGEE.

This clone was detected only once. This chain uses TRBV7-2 with TRBJ2-7; D remains ambiguous. Trimming pared 1 base from V and 0 bases from J, leaving 10 bases between. Germline CDR1 is SGHTA and CDR2 is FQGNSA. The CDR3 runs 15 residues. The DNA for the CDR3 is TGTGCCAGCAGCTTAGAGAGCAGGCTCTCCTACGAGCAGTACTTC. Amino acid sequence: CASSLESRLSYEQYF.

This CDR3 is CASSPRSSGTEAFF. CDR3 DNA: TGTGCCAGCTCACCGAGGTCCTCGGGAACTGAAGCTTTCTTT. The V and J genes are TRBV18 and TRBJ1-1; D is ambiguous. The germline V gene encodes CDR1 KGHSH and CDR2 LQKENI. The CDR3 sequence is 14 residues long. Trimming cost V 3 bases and J 5 bases, with 13 bases left between them.

The chain is built from TRBV5-6 and TRBJ2-7, with D possibly TRBD2 on 6 matching bases. The length of the CDR3 is 16 residues. From germline, CDR1 is SGHDT and CDR2 YYEEEE. The V gene lost 1 base and the J gene lost 3 bases, with 17 bases spanning the gap. CDR3 sequence (DNA): TGTGCCAGCAGCTTGTTCCGGGGGTATAATCTCTACGAGCAGTACTTC. Residues: CASSLFRGYNLYEQYF. Full variable domain (rest looked up from reference TRBV5-6 and TRBJ2-7): DAGVTQSPTHLIKTRGQQVTLRCSPKSGHDTVSWYQQALGQGPQFIFQYYEEEERQRGNFPDRFSGHQFPNYSSELNVNALLLGDSALYLCASSLFRGYNLYEQYFGPGTRLTVT.

The rearrangement joins TRBV9 to TRBJ2-3, with a weak D call TRBD2 (6 bases). The germline V and J ends were trimmed by 4 bases and 5 bases, with 17 bases remaining between them. The CDR3 has 15 residues. CDR1 SGDLS and CDR2 YYNGEE come from the germline V gene. CDR3 amino acids: CASSPQAREKDTQYF. CDR3 sequence (DNA): TGTGCCAGCAGCCCCCAGGCCCGGGAGAAAGATACGCAGTATTTT.

The rearrangement joins TRBV19 to TRBJ2-2, with 7 bases that match TRBD1. The CDR3 length is 14 residues. Trimming cost V 7 bases and J 4 bases; bases outside gene matches: 6. Germline CDR1 and CDR2: LNHDA and SQIVND (reference sequence). The CDR3 region has the DNA TGTGCCAGTACCACCCGACAGGGCACCGGGGAGCTGTTTTTT. It yields the protein CASTTRQGTGELFF.

The chain links TRBV5-1 to TRBJ1-3; D is perhaps TRBD1 (6 bases). Per germline, CDR1 SGHRS and CDR2 YFSETQ. V was pared by 3 bases and J by 0 bases, with 16 bases between. This CDR3 spans 17 amino acids. The CDR3, as DNA: TGCGCCAGCAGCTCATTAACAGGGAAGGGCTCTGGAAACACCATATATTTT. Protein: CASSSLTGKGSGNTIYF.

The chain combines TRBV7-9 with TRBJ1-2, with D perhaps TRBD1 (5 bases). This CDR3 spans 13 amino acids. V lost 6 bases and J 4 bases, leaving 12 bases between the germline ends. Per germline, CDR1 SEHNR and CDR2 FQNEAQ (reference sequence). This CDR3 is CASSNQGSYGYTF. The DNA for the CDR3 is TGTGCCAGCAGTAACCAGGGTTCCTATGGCTACACCTTC.

The rearrangement uses TRBV30 and TRBJ1-1, with 9 positions matching TRBD1. The germline gives CDR1 GTSNPN, CDR2 SVGIG (reference sequence). CDR3 length: 15 amino acids. V gave up 0 bases and J gave up 3 bases; unmatched junction bases: 5. CDR3 region: CAWSVGDRAHTEAFF. The DNA of the CDR3 is TGTGCCTGGAGTGTAGGGGACAGGGCCCACACTGAAGCTTTCTTT.

This rearrangement joins TRBV24-1 to TRBJ2-7, with 11 bases lining up with TRBD1. The trim removed 4 bases at V and 3 bases at J, leaving 4 bases unmatched. Germline-derived CDR1 and CDR2 are KGHDR and SFDVKD. The CDR3 runs 15 residues. CDR3 sequence reads: CATSEAGTGGYEQYF. The CDR3 nucleotides are TGTGCCACCAGTGAGGCGGGGACAGGGGGCTACGAGCAGTACTTC.

The gene calls are TRBV4-1 and TRBJ1-2; 9 bases map to TRBD1. The trim removed 5 bases at V and 4 bases at J, leaving 11 bases unmatched. The CDR3 covers 16 residues. Germline V CDR1 and CDR2: MGHRA, YSYEKL. CDR3 sequence: CASSKSGTGLGYGYTF. The CDR3 nucleotides read TGCGCCAGCAGCAAATCCGGGACAGGGTTGGGCTATGGCTACACCTTC.

This clone was observed a few times. The chain employs TRBV7-2 and TRBJ2-2, with D uncertain. CDR1 and CDR2 from the germline V gene are SGHTA and FQGNSA. The CDR3 runs 14 residues. V lost 5 bases and J 1 base, leaving 8 bases between the germline ends. This CDR3 reads CASSINRNTGELFF. In nucleotides, the CDR3 is TGTGCCAGCAGCATTAACAGGAACACCGGGGAGCTGTTTTTT.

The V gene is TRBV6-2 or TRBV6-3, the J gene TRBJ2-7; D is perhaps TRBD2 (5 bases). Per the germline V gene, CDR1 is MNHEY and CDR2 is SVGEGT. Between the trimmed V and J ends, which lost 1 base and 5 bases, there was a span of 9 bases. CDR3 length: 13 amino acids. The CDR3 reads CASSYYNGDEQYF. For the CDR3, the DNA is TGTGCCAGCAGTTACTATAACGGGGACGAGCAGTACTTC.

The chain is built from TRBV2 and TRBJ2-3, with 9 nucleotides matching TRBD2. Trimming removed 6 bases from V and 4 bases from J; junction bases left unmatched: 2. Germline CDR1 is SNHLY and CDR2 is FYNNEI. The length of the CDR3 is 13 residues. The CDR3 protein is CASREREADTQYF. The CDR3 DNA is TGTGCCAGCAGGGAGCGGGAGGCAGATACGCAGTATTTT.

The chain uses TRBV6-6 and TRBJ2-2, with D possibly matching TRBD1 (5 bases). V lost 6 bases and J lost 6, with 14 bases in between. Germline CDR1 is MNHNY and CDR2 is SVGAGI (reference sequence). This CDR3 spans 14 amino acids. CDR3 DNA: TGTGCCAGCAGCGACCAGGGTTGGCCCGGGGAGCTGTTTTTT. Its protein product is CASSDQGWPGELFF.

CDR3 bases: TGTGCCAGCGGAGGCTGGGCGGTTGAAGCTTTCTTT. Its protein product is CASGGWAVEAFF. The chain has TRBV7-9 and TRBJ1-1; D call uncertain. CDR3 length equals 12 residues. V gave up 8 bases and J gave up 7 bases, with 14 bases separating them. CDR1 is SEHNR, CDR2 FQNEAQ, per germline (reference sequence).